The 15 T cell receptor beta chains in this list originate from one sample, sequenced in a study of graft-versus-host responses after intestinal transplantation. Which antigens these TCRs recognize remains unknown. TCRdb's table, derived via immunoSEQ multiplex PCR, lists solely in-frame clones and lacks some. The table shows 90,000 to 120,000 clones, with around 90% occurring only once. The sample was unstimulated CD4+ T cells sorted from spleen or lymph node cells, taken before transplant. These receptors were collected from a human donor who was the organ donor for an intestinal transplant.

The gene calls are TRBV11-3 and TRBJ2-2; perhaps TRBD1 as D (6 bases). Trimming stripped 3 bases from V and 7 bases from J, with 12 bases between. The CDR3 spans 14 residues. Germline lookup yields CDR1 SGHNT and CDR2 YENEEA. Here the CDR3 reads CASSFSGASGELFF. For the CDR3, the DNA is TGTGCCAGCAGCTTTTCAGGGGCAAGCGGGGAGCTGTTTTTT.

V usage is TRBV6-1 and J usage is TRBJ1-4; possibly TRBD1 for D (6 bases). The germline V and J ends were trimmed by 8 bases and 7 bases, with 14 bases remaining between them. The germline V gene encodes CDR1 MNHNS and CDR2 SASEGT. This CDR3 is built from 13 residues. The CDR3 nucleotides are TGTGCCAGCGTCCGGGGGCGGTTTGAAAAACTGTTTTTT. Translation: CASVRGRFEKLFF.

The chain uses TRBV11-2 and TRBJ1-2; D call uncertain. CDR3 length: 11 amino acids. From germline, CDR1 is SGHAT and CDR2 FQNNGV. Trimming removed 2 bases from V and 10 bases from J, with 8 bases in between. CDR3 sequence (DNA): TGTGCCAGCAGCTTAAGCCAGCCCTACACCTTC. This encodes CASSLSQPYTF.

The gene calls are TRBV2 and TRBJ1-5, with 7 bases fitting TRBD1. The CDR3 loop spans 13 amino acids. V shed 11 bases, J shed 7 bases, and the junction held 11 bases outside the gene matches. Per germline, CDR1 SNHLY and CDR2 FYNNEI. The CDR3 bases are TGTGCCGCCAAAAGGACAGGCGGGCAGCCCCAGCATTTT. It codes for CAAKRTGGQPQHF.

The genes are TRBV5-6 and TRBJ1-5, with TRBD1 identical over 7 bases. The CDR3 has 14 residues. Unmatched junction bases numbered 4, after V lost 2 bases and J lost 5 bases. Germline V gene data show CDR1 as SGHDT and CDR2 as YYEEEE. This chain's CDR3 is CASSFTGAHQPQHF. For the CDR3, the DNA is TGTGCCAGCAGCTTCACAGGGGCCCATCAGCCCCAGCATTTT.

The table lists this clone with a count of one. The chain couples TRBV18 to TRBJ1-1, with D perhaps TRBD1 (6 bases). This CDR3 has 14 residues. Germline V CDR1 and CDR2: KGHSH, LQKENI. Trimming took off 8 bases at V and 4 bases at J, with 17 bases between the two ends. The CDR3 is CASARGGGITEAFF. The CDR3 DNA reads TGTGCCAGCGCTCGAGGGGGGGGAATCACTGAAGCTTTCTTT.

For the CDR3, the DNA is TGTGCCAGCACTCTACCAGCAGGGAGCTCTGGAAACACCATATATTTT. Its translation: CASTLPAGSSGNTIYF. The genes are TRBV18 and TRBJ1-3; TRBD1 might be the D (5 bases). Trimming took 8 bases from V and 0 from J, leaving 17 bases between them. The germline V gene has CDR1 KGHSH and CDR2 LQKENI. CDR3 length: 16 amino acids. Combining the CDR3 with reference TRBV18 and TRBJ1-3 gives the whole variable domain NAGVMQNPRHLVRRRGQEARLRCSPMKGHSHVYWYRQLPEEGLKFMVYLQKENIIDESGMPKERFSAEFPKEGPSILRIQQVVRGDSAAYFCASTLPAGSSGNTIYFGEGSWLTVV.

The chain employs TRBV19 and TRBJ1-6, with D maybe TRBD1 (5 bases). Germline CDR1 is LNHDA and CDR2 is SQIVND (reference sequence). The V and J ends lost 7 bases and 6 bases respectively, with 19 bases between them. The length of the CDR3 is 16 residues. The chain's CDR3 is CASTLGQGRSNSPLHF. In DNA form, the CDR3 reads TGTGCCAGTACCCTCGGACAAGGGAGGAGTAATTCACCCCTCCACTTT.

The rearrangement joins TRBV7-9 to TRBJ1-2; 9 bases line up with TRBD1. Germline V CDR1 and CDR2: SEHNR, FQNEAQ (reference sequence). CDR3 length equals 15 residues. The V gene end was trimmed by 4 bases and the J gene end by 3 bases; junction bases not matched to a gene: 6. The CDR3 protein is CASSSGQGLDYGYTF. In DNA, the CDR3 is TGTGCCAGCAGCTCCGGACAGGGGTTAGACTATGGCTACACCTTC.

A few counts support this clone. The chain has TRBV5-4 and TRBJ2-7, with no clear D. Germline-derived CDR1 and CDR2 are SGHNT and YYREEE (reference sequence). Trimming removed 4 bases at V and 11 bases at J, with 19 bases between. CDR3 length: 13 residues. CDR3: CASSMTSGAQEYF. Written as DNA, the CDR3 is TGTGCCAGCAGCATGACGAGTGGAGCCCAGGAGTACTTC.

The rearrangement joins TRBV6-5 to TRBJ2-7, with D maybe TRBD1 (6 bases). The V gene lost 6 bases and the J gene lost 4 bases, with 7 bases spanning the gap. From germline, CDR1 is MNHEY and CDR2 SVGAGI. This CDR3 has 11 amino acids. CDR3 in DNA: TGTGCCAGCAGGGGGGCTTACGAGCAGTACTTC. This sequence encodes CASRGAYEQYF.

The sample holds one count of this clone. The chain links TRBV14 to TRBJ2-2; the D gene is possibly TRBD2 (7 bases). V was cut by 1 base and J by 4 bases, with 19 bases left in between. CDR1 SGHDN and CDR2 FVKESK come from the germline V gene. This CDR3 has 18 residues. The CDR3, as DNA: TGTGCCAGCAGCCAAGTCGCCCGAGGGGGGGCCTTCACCGGGGAGCTGTTTTTT. Protein: CASSQVARGGAFTGELFF.

In DNA form, the CDR3 reads TGCGCCAGCAGCGGCCTCAGGGGGGGACTACACGAGCAGTACTTC. It specifies CASSGLRGGLHEQYF. The chain has TRBV5-1 and TRBJ2-7; D may match TRBD1 or TRBD2 (7 bases each). This CDR3 comprises 15 residues. V was pared by 4 bases and J by 5 bases, with 19 bases between. The V gene's germline CDR1 is SGHRS and CDR2 YFSETQ.

The chain has TRBV7-6 and TRBJ2-1; D is perhaps TRBD2 (5 bases). There are 14 residues in the CDR3. Trimming took off 5 bases at V and 2 bases at J, with 10 bases between the two ends. Looked up from germline, CDR1 is SGHVS and CDR2 is FNYEAQ. The CDR3: CASSAGGTYNEQFF. The CDR3 nucleotides are TGTGCCAGCAGCGCCGGAGGTACCTACAATGAGCAGTTCTTC.

The CDR3 DNA is TGTGCCAGCAGCTTTCCGGGGAGGAATTCACCCCTCCACTTT. Its protein product is CASSFPGRNSPLHF. This chain connects TRBV5-4 to TRBJ1-6, with D hard to call. Between the trimmed V and J ends, which lost 2 bases and 7 bases, there was a span of 10 bases. Germline V gene sequence: CDR1 SGHNT, CDR2 YYREEE (reference sequence). CDR3 length: 14 amino acids.